A single T cell receptor (beta chain) is shown here with its context. Authors' processing steps: Reference gene primer amplification in the assay estimated nucleated cell counts. The data were produced by immunoSEQ multiplex PCR, yet TCRdb's version contains in-frame clones alone and is incomplete. That table supplies the V and J calls and clone size; D and trimming were determined from the DNA. The data hold about 100,000 clones, with about 75% observed a single time. The sample originates from a study of blood T cell repertoires in COVID-19. There are 11 residues in the CDR3. Trimming took off 7 bases at V and 5 bases at J, with 7 bases between the two ends. Germline CDR1 and CDR2: MNHEY and SVGAGI.

The material sequenced was peripheral blood. V and J are TRBV6-5 and TRBJ2-3, with D maybe TRBD2 (6 bases). The receptor's source is a man older than 75 with acute or convalescent COVID-19. CDR3 protein: CASTEGDTQYF. The DNA of the CDR3 is TGTGCCAGCACGGAGGGAGATACGCAGTATTTT.